These T cell receptor beta chains were read from a single sample in a study of response to subunit inactivated influenza vaccine. One entry per CDR3 protein, called by TCRdb with MiXCR from the RT-PCR reads. The sample consists of approximately 500,000 distinct CDR3 sequences, 10% to 15% of them appearing once. The specimen was PBMCs from blood, collected 35 to 45 days after vaccination. Receptor source: a man aged 50 to 60 who received an inactivated influenza vaccine. Both conserved end residues are part of each CDR3. A D gene is named only where the DNA matches it firmly. Clone size is shown for a subset of rows, as once, few, many or a class of expanded clone.

V gene,D gene,clone size,J gene,CDR3 protein,CDR3 DNA
TRBV27,NA,few,TRBJ2-2,CASSSYALTTGELFF,TGTGCCAGCAGTAGTTATGCACTGACCACCGGGGAGCTGTTTTTT
TRBV7-9,NA,few,TRBJ1-4,CASSLGPSVEKLFF,TGTGCCAGCAGCTTAGGGCCTTCGGTTGAAAAACTGTTTTTT
TRBV12-3/TRBV12-4,NA,few,TRBJ2-5,CASSLSQGLETQYF,TGTGCCAGCAGTTTGTCTCAGGGGCTGGAGACCCAGTACTTC
TRBV20-1,NA,few,TRBJ2-3,CSARDLYRTDTQYF,TGCAGTGCTAGAGATCTCTACCGCACAGATACGCAGTATTTT
TRBV27,TRBD2,NA,TRBJ2-2,CASSLLAAGTGELFF,TGTGCCAGCAGCCTACTAGCGGCCGGTACCGGGGAGCTGTTTTTT
TRBV5-1,NA,NA,TRBJ2-7,CASSWEGSEQYF,TGCGCCAGCAGCTGGGAAGGATCAGAGCAGTACTTC
TRBV10-3,NA,many,TRBJ2-7,CAISESNGAVRSYEQYF,TGTGCCATCAGTGAGTCTAACGGGGCGGTGAGGTCCTACGAGCAGTACTTC
TRBV5-1,NA,few,TRBJ2-2,CASSLFLRQWNTGELFF,TGCGCCAGCAGCTTGTTTCTCCGACAGTGGAACACCGGGGAGCTGTTTTTT
TRBV7-2,TRBD2,many,TRBJ2-3,CASSFLAGADTQYF,TGTGCCAGCAGCTTCCTAGCGGGAGCAGATACGCAGTATTTT
TRBV12-3/TRBV12-4,TRBD2,NA,TRBJ2-1,CASSNERGERRNEQFF,TGTGCCAGCAGCAACGAGCGGGGGGAAAGGCGGAATGAGCAGTTCTTC
TRBV14,TRBD2,few,TRBJ2-1,CASRQTSGGANEQFF,TGTGCCAGCAGACAGACTAGCGGGGGGGCAAATGAGCAGTTCTTC
TRBV20-1,TRBD2,few,TRBJ2-1,CSAPSGRGDYNEQFF,TGCAGTGCGCCTTCGGGGCGGGGGGACTACAATGAGCAGTTCTTC
TRBV6-5,TRBD1,few,TRBJ1-2,CASSHARDSTNYGYTF,TGTGCCAGCAGTCACGCCCGGGACAGCACTAACTATGGCTACACCTTC
TRBV20-1,NA,many,TRBJ1-1,CSARKPEGLNTEAFF,TGCAGTGCTAGAAAACCCGAGGGGTTGAACACTGAAGCTTTCTTT
TRBV29-1,NA,many,TRBJ1-1,CSGMNTEAFF,TGCAGCGGAATGAACACTGAAGCTTTCTTT
TRBV28,NA,many,TRBJ1-6,CASSPTGRSYNSPLHF,TGTGCCAGCAGTCCCACGGGACGGTCCTATAATTCACCCCTCCACTTT
TRBV6-1,NA,NA,TRBJ1-2,CASSGGQNYGYTF,TGTGCCAGCAGTGGAGGACAGAACTATGGCTACACCTTC
TRBV5-1,TRBD1,many,TRBJ2-5,CASSLGGTVETQYF,TGCGCCAGCAGCTTGGGAGGGACAGTAGAGACCCAGTACTTC
TRBV21-1,NA,NA,TRBJ1-2,CASSHTPHAYGYTF,TGTGCCAGCAGCCACACCCCACATGCCTATGGCTACACCTTC
TRBV10-3,NA,many,TRBJ2-7,CAIRGGDSYEQYF,TGTGCCATCAGGGGCGGTGACTCCTACGAGCAGTACTTC
TRBV11-1,NA,NA,TRBJ1-6,CASSLERGQTYSPLHF,TGTGCCAGCAGCTTAGAACGGGGCCAGACTTATTCACCCCTCCACTTT
TRBV5-1,TRBD2,few,TRBJ2-1,CASSLGQGRGGNEQFF,TGCGCCAGCAGCTTGGGTCAGGGCCGCGGGGGCAATGAGCAGTTCTTC
TRBV7-8,NA,NA,TRBJ2-1,CASSPRGRRINEQFF,TGTGCCAGCAGCCCCCGGGGTAGAAGGATCAATGAGCAGTTCTTC
TRBV2,TRBD1,few,TRBJ1-5,CASRQGVGQPQHF,TGTGCCAGCAGACAGGGGGTCGGTCAGCCCCAGCATTTT
TRBV2,TRBD2,few,TRBJ2-5,CASSEWDSGRETQYF,TGTGCCAGCAGTGAATGGGATAGCGGGAGAGAGACCCAGTACTTC